The 25 T cell receptor beta chains reported below all come from one sample, sequenced in a study of blood T cells in healthy people across ages (dated by TCRdb to between 2014 and 2017). The library was built by means of 5' RACE. The run used an Illumina HiSeq 2500. A second PCR of roughly 7 to 12 cycles was run with a J-beta primer mix and a sample-barcoded 5' primer. The public sequencing data were trimmed at Q25 with fastp and processed into clonotypes with MiXCR by TCRdb, which kept only in-frame beta chains. For every CDR3 protein sequence, its rows merge into one entry that carries the most common genes and DNA. Across this sample there are about a million distinct CDR3 sequences, with roughly 51% seen only once. The ten largest account for over 20% of the sample. Sequencing input: blood. The source is a woman aged 55-69 years in good health.

The V and J genes are TRBV5-1 and TRBJ2-7, with D perhaps matching TRBD2 (6 bases). The germline V gene has CDR1 SGHRS and CDR2 YFSETQ. CDR3 length equals 15 residues. The ends were cut back, 5 bases at V and 0 bases at J, with 15 bases in the middle. CDR3 protein: CASRWDSPSSYEQYF. The DNA of the CDR3 is TGCGCCAGCAGGTGGGACTCGCCTAGCTCCTACGAGCAGTACTTC.

Comments on this clonotype: One end of the junction fails to match germline, which may point to a read error. This chain connects TRBV5-1 to TRBJ2-1; 9 positions agree with TRBD2. CDR3 length equals 16 residues. The germline gives CDR1 SGHRS, CDR2 YFSETQ. CDR3 sequence (DNA): TGCGCCAGCGGCTTGTCGCCGGGACTAGCAAACAATGAGCAGTTCTTC. Translated: CASGLSPGLANNEQFF. Complete variable domain (other parts from reference TRBV5-1 and TRBJ2-1): KAGVTQTPRYLIKTRGQQVTLSCSPISGHRSVSWYQQTPGQGLQFLFEYFSETQRNKGNFPGRFSGRQFSNSRSEMNVSTLELGDSALYLCASGLSPGLANNEQFFGPGTRLTVL.

The genes are TRBV7-9 and TRBJ2-7, with 7 bases lining up with TRBD1. Germline V gene lookup returns CDR1 SEHNR and CDR2 FQNEAQ (reference sequence). The trim removed 2 bases at V and 7 bases at J, leaving 11 bases unmatched. The CDR3 runs to 15 residues. The CDR3 is CASSLRDRVHNEQYF. The CDR3 region has the DNA TGTGCCAGCAGCTTAAGGGACAGAGTACACAATGAGCAGTACTTC.

The chain is built from TRBV3-1 and TRBJ2-6; TRBD2 matches at 7 bases. The CDR3 is made up of 19 amino acids. Trimming at V came to 0 bases and at J to 6 bases, leaving 14 bases not matched to a gene. Germline values: CDR1 LGHDT, CDR2 YNNKEL (reference sequence). The CDR3 DNA reads as TGTGCCAGCAGCCAAGAGGGGAGGGGAAGAGAAGCTGAGGCCAACGTCCTGACTTTC. Its translation: CASSQEGRGREAEANVLTF.

This clonotype was counted only a few times. The chain links TRBV3-1 to TRBJ2-3; maybe TRBD1 (6 bases). Trimming took 1 base from V and 5 from J, leaving 13 bases between them. The CDR3 is 15 residues long. Germline V gene data show CDR1 as LGHDT and CDR2 as YNNKEL (reference sequence). CDR3 region: CASSQVGTGKDTQYF. DNA of the CDR3: TGTGCCAGCAGCCAAGTGGGTACAGGGAAAGATACGCAGTATTTT.

This chain connects TRBV29-1 to TRBJ1-1; D gene uncertain. Germline V gene lookup returns CDR1 SQVTM and CDR2 ANQGSEA. The CDR3 covers 12 residues. Trimming stripped 4 bases from V and 2 bases from J, with 8 bases between. The DNA for the CDR3 is TGCAGCGTTGGGACCCTTAACACTGAAGCTTTCTTT. It translates to CSVGTLNTEAFF.

This clonotype was detected a few times. The V gene is TRBV11-2, the J gene TRBJ2-5, with D unresolved. V was shortened by 5 bases and J by 1 base, with 8 bases between the two germline ends. The CDR3 runs to 13 residues. Germline V gene sequence: CDR1 SGHAT, CDR2 FQNNGV. Written as DNA, the CDR3 is TGTGCCAGCAGCCCTAGACGCCAAGAGACCCAGTACTTC. Protein: CASSPRRQETQYF.

The chain couples TRBV12-3 or TRBV12-4 to TRBJ2-3, with D tentatively TRBD1 (6 bases). V lost 4 bases and J lost 2, with 13 bases in between. The CDR3 spans 15 residues. This CDR3 reads CASSYRDTSTDTQYF. DNA of the CDR3: TGTGCCAGCAGTTACCGGGACACCTCCACAGATACGCAGTATTTT.

This chain connects TRBV7-3 to TRBJ2-1, with D unclear. Per germline, CDR1 SGHTA and CDR2 FQGTGA. Trimming shortened V by 5 bases and J by 3 bases, and 14 bases separated the two germline ends. The CDR3 is 15 amino acids. The CDR3 region has the DNA TGTGCCAGCAGCCCATCAGGTTCGATCTACAATGAGCAGTTCTTC. This encodes CASSPSGSIYNEQFF. The full variable domain, its missing parts supplied by reference TRBV7-3 and TRBJ2-1, is GAGVSQTPSNKVTEKGKYVELRCDPISGHTALYWYRQSLGQGPEFLIYFQGTGAADDSGLPNDRFFAVRPEGSVSTLKIQRTERGDSAVYLCASSPSGSIYNEQFFGPGTRLTVL.

V is TRBV20-1 and J is TRBJ2-4, with 9 positions matching TRBD2. TRBJ2-7 matches the DNA end more closely, so the J call is doubtful. Germline assignment: CDR1 DFQATT and CDR2 SNEGSKA (reference sequence). The CDR3 covers 12 residues. Here the CDR3 reads CSAAGGLYEQYF. The CDR3 DNA sequence: TGCAGTGCAGCGGGAGGACTTTACGAGCAGTACTTC.

The rearrangement uses TRBV29-1 and TRBJ2-5; D might be TRBD1 or TRBD2, each matching 7 bases. CDR3 length: 14 amino acids. Germline lookup yields CDR1 SQVTM and CDR2 ANQGSEA. V gave up 8 bases and J gave up 1 base, with 17 bases separating them. The DNA of the CDR3 is TGCAGCTCCGGGGGAGGGACAGCCCAAGAGACCCAGTACTTC. Amino acids: CSSGGGTAQETQYF. The variable domain in full, with the rest retrieved from reference TRBV29-1 and TRBJ2-5, is SAVISQKPSRDICQRGTSLTIQCQVDSQVTMMFWYRQQPGQSLTLIATANQGSEATYESGFVIDKFPISRPNLTFSTLTVSNMSPEDSSIYLCSSGGGTAQETQYFGPGTRLLVL.

V and J are TRBV24-1 and TRBJ2-1; 9 bases are shared with TRBD2. V lost 5 bases and J lost 6; bases outside the gene matches: 7. Germline V gene sequence: CDR1 KGHDR, CDR2 SFDVKD. CDR3 length equals 15 residues. CDR3 region: CATSVSLAGFNEQFF. CDR3 nucleotide sequence: TGTGCCACCAGTGTTAGTCTAGCGGGGTTCAATGAGCAGTTCTTC.

The CDR3 sequence is CSVGTSFNYGYTF. CDR3 bases: TGCAGCGTAGGGACAAGTTTTAACTATGGCTACACCTTC. This chain links TRBV29-1 with TRBJ1-2, with a weak D call TRBD1 (6 bases). Germline-derived CDR1 and CDR2 are SQVTM and ANQGSEA. The CDR3 runs 13 residues. V was cut by 6 bases and J by 1 base, with 12 bases left in between.

The chain links TRBV6-1 to TRBJ2-7; TRBD1 matches at 9 bases. This CDR3 is 14 amino acids long. Germline V CDR1 and CDR2: MNHNS, SASEGT. Trimming took 10 bases from V and 4 from J; bases not matched to a gene: 11. CDR3 in amino acids: CATQEDRGGYEQYF. CDR3 bases: TGTGCCACCCAGGAGGACAGGGGTGGGTACGAGCAGTACTTC.

The chain couples TRBV14 to TRBJ1-6, with D unresolved. This CDR3 comprises 14 residues. From germline, CDR1 is SGHDN and CDR2 FVKESK. V was clipped by 3 bases and J by 7 bases, with 10 bases between them. This CDR3 is CASSHMDLNSPLHF. CDR3 sequence (DNA): TGTGCCAGCAGCCATATGGACTTGAATTCACCCCTCCACTTT.

This rearrangement joins TRBV19 to TRBJ2-5, with D perhaps matching TRBD2 (6 bases). Germline lookup yields CDR1 LNHDA and CDR2 SQIVND (reference sequence). The V end was cut by 5 bases, the J end by 3 bases, with 10 bases between. This CDR3 has 13 residues. The CDR3 loop is CASSGSGEETQYF. In DNA, the CDR3 is TGTGCCAGTAGTGGATCGGGAGAAGAGACCCAGTACTTC.

This clonotype has only a few counts. This chain uses TRBV6-5 with TRBJ2-1, with D perhaps matching TRBD2 (5 bases). This CDR3 spans 14 amino acids. Trimming took 6 bases from V and 4 from J, leaving 13 bases between them. The germline gives CDR1 MNHEY, CDR2 SVGAGI. The CDR3 sequence is CASSREVRYNEQFF. For the CDR3, the DNA is TGTGCCAGCAGCCGGGAAGTGCGATACAATGAGCAGTTCTTC.

J is TRBJ1-1 and V is TRBV28; 10 positions match TRBD1. Germline V gene sequence: CDR1 MDHEN, CDR2 SYDVKM. Unmatched junction bases numbered 13, after V lost 4 bases and J lost 11 bases. This CDR3 comprises 15 residues. The CDR3 is CASSSDRGLGVNAFF. The CDR3 bases are TGTGCCAGCAGTTCCGACAGGGGGCTGGGAGTGAATGCTTTCTTT.

The chain carries TRBV5-5 and TRBJ2-7; unclear D gene. CDR1 is SGHKS and CDR2 is YYEKEE in the germline V gene (reference sequence). V gave up 7 bases and J gave up 3 bases, with 17 bases separating them. The CDR3 contains 14 residues. The CDR3 here is CASADPLRRYEQYF. In DNA form, the CDR3 reads TGTGCCAGCGCAGACCCCCTACGACGCTACGAGCAGTACTTC.

The table lists this clonotype with many counts. The V call is TRBV7-7, the J call TRBJ2-2, with D unclear. Trimming stripped 0 bases from V and 0 bases from J, with 2 bases between. CDR1 is SSHAT, CDR2 FNYEAQ, per germline (reference sequence). This CDR3 is built from 14 residues. CDR3 sequence (DNA): TGTGCCAGCAGCTTAGCCGCGAACACCGGGGAGCTGTTTTTT. Translation gives CASSLAANTGELFF.

This clonotype was seen a handful of times. This chain uses TRBV7-9 with TRBJ2-7; tentatively, D is TRBD1 (6 bases). The germline V and J ends were trimmed by 7 bases and 4 bases, with 11 bases remaining between them. Per the germline V gene, CDR1 is SEHNR and CDR2 is FQNEAQ (reference sequence). CDR3 length: 12 amino acids. This chain's CDR3 is CASTPGEYEQYF. Here the CDR3 DNA reads TGTGCCAGCACGCCAGGGGAATACGAGCAGTACTTC.

This clonotype has a handful of counts. The chain employs TRBV4-3 and TRBJ1-2, with unresolved D. The CDR3 is made up of 14 amino acids. Trimming pared 1 base from V and 2 bases from J, leaving 8 bases between. Germline V CDR1 and CDR2: LGHNA, YSLEER. The CDR3 here is CASSQGVRNYGYTF. The CDR3 coding sequence is TGCGCCAGCAGCCAAGGGGTGAGGAACTATGGCTACACCTTC.

The CDR3 loop reads CASSIYPPTSGRGETQYF. The CDR3 region has the DNA TGTGCCAGCAGCATATATCCACCCACTAGCGGGAGAGGGGAGACCCAGTACTTC. This chain connects TRBV3-1 to TRBJ2-5; 11 positions match TRBD2. There are 18 residues in the CDR3. The germline CDR1 and CDR2 sequences are LGHDT and YNNKEL (reference sequence). V shed 5 bases, J shed 5 bases, and the junction held 16 bases outside the gene matches.

The rearrangement links TRBV6-2 or TRBV6-3 to TRBJ2-7, with D tentatively TRBD1 or TRBD2 (5 bases each). The CDR3 runs 15 residues. Trimming removed 2 bases from V and 2 bases from J, with 13 bases in between. Looked up from germline, CDR1 is MNHEY and CDR2 is SVGEGT. The CDR3 region is CASSYPGQPTYEQYF. The CDR3 nucleotides are TGTGCCAGCAGTTACCCGGGGCAGCCGACCTACGAGCAGTACTTC.

For this clonotype: Compared with germline, one end of the junction differs, possibly owing to a read error. The chain carries TRBV7-2 and TRBJ1-2, with no clear D. Germline CDR1 SGHTA, CDR2 FQGNSA. This CDR3 is 13 amino acids long. DNA for the CDR3: TGTGCCAGCAGTTTAGGCAACCGGTATGGCTACACCTTC. It yields the protein CASSLGNRYGYTF.